This T cell receptor (beta chain) comes out of a study of early T cells in non-severe SARS-CoV-2 infection. Whole-study context: Sequencing targeted bulk RNA from unsorted whole blood, leaving chains unpaired.

Study-wide points: VDJdb matching skewed toward anti-spike CD8 responses, missing private and CD4 specificities.

TCRdb passed the 5' RACE reads through MiXCR, listing each CDR3 protein once. In the table there are around 77,000 distinct CDR3 sequences, about 5% of which are singletons. In the case of this clonotype: Its antigen is not known.

Germline loops: CDR1 SGHVS, CDR2 FNYEAQ. The V gene lost 7 bases and the J gene lost 4 bases, with 16 bases spanning the gap. This CDR3 has 15 residues. The TCR was taken from an adult who was a healthcare worker with PCR-confirmed SARS-CoV-2 infection or an uninfected control (not recorded which). The source material was whole blood, sampled at baseline. The rearrangement links TRBV7-6 to TRBJ2-2; D possibly uses TRBD1 or TRBD2 (5 bases each). The chain's CDR3 is CASIDRDGGTGELFF. DNA of the CDR3: TGTGCCAGCATAGACCGGGACGGTGGCACCGGGGAGCTGTTTTTT.